This T cell receptor beta chain originates from a study of T cells after posttransplantation cyclophosphamide. Findings of the study overall: Later post-transplant blood repertoires were often dominated by donor CD8+ memory clones. TRB clonality was highly associated with recipient CMV seropositivity and reactivation. Blood and skin or GI T cell repertoires showed limited TRB overlap.

CDR3 length: 13 residues. From germline, CDR1 is SGHTA and CDR2 FQGNSA. Deletions cut 2 bases from V and 6 bases from J, with 7 bases between. Ten or more counts support this clone. Antigen unknown. On the day of bone marrow donation, the related graft donor provided peripheral blood. Repertoires were generated with immunoSEQ multiplex PCR, while TCRdb's copy carries only in-frame clones and drops some. Listed for the sample are some 40,000 clones, none seen a single time. This TCR was sampled from a man aged 45 to 65 in good health, CMV-negative, and a related stem cell transplant donor. This rearrangement joins TRBV7-2 to TRBJ1-4; D perhaps matches TRBD1 (6 bases). Sample: PBMCs. The chain's CDR3 is CASSLNRDEKLFF. The CDR3 coding sequence is TGTGCCAGCAGCTTAAACAGGGATGAAAAACTGTTTTTT.